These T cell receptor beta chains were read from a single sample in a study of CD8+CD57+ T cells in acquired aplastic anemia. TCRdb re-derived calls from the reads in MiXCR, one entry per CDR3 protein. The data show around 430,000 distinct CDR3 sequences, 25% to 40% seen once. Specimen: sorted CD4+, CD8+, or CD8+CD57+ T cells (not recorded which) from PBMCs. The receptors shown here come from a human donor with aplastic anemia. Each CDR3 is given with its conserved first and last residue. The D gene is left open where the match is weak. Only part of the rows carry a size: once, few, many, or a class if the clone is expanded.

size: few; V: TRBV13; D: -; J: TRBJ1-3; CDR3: CASSSFDRRSGNTIYF; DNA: TGTGCCAGCAGCTCATTCGACAGGAGGTCTGGAAACACCATATATTTT
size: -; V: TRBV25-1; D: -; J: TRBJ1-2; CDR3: CASTVTGGGYTF; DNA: TGTGCCAGCACTGTGACAGGCGGCGGCTACACCTTC
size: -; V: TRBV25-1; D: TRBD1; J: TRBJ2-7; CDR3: CASSSAYPGTGGDSGEQYF; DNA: TGTGCCAGCAGTTCCGCCTACCCCGGGACAGGGGGCGACAGCGGCGAGCAGTACTTC
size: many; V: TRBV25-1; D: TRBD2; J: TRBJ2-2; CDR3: CASSERLAGGGELFF; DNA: TGTGCCAGCAGCGAAAGACTAGCGGGAGGAGGGGAGCTGTTTTTT
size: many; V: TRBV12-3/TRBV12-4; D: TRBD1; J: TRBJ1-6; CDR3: CASSGSGTGGEPLHF; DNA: TGTGCCAGCAGCGGATCCGGGACAGGGGGCGAACCCCTCCACTTT
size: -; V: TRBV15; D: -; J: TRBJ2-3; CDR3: CATSRDPRDTQYF; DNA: TGTGCCACCAGCAGGGACCCTCGGGATACGCAGTATTTT
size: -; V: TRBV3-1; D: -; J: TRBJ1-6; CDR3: CASSHRQSPLHF; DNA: TGTGCCAGCAGCCACAGACAGTCACCCCTCCACTTT
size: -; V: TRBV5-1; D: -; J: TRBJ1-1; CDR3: CASSLDRMGDTEAFF; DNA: TGCGCCAGCAGCTTGGACCGGATGGGGGACACTGAAGCTTTCTTT
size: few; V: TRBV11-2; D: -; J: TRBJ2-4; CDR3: CASSETQGSGIQYF; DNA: TGTGCCAGCAGCGAAACACAGGGTTCGGGCATTCAGTACTTC
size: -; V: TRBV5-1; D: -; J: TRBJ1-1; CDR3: CASSLEADMNTEAFF; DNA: TGCGCCAGCAGCTTGGAGGCGGACATGAACACTGAAGCTTTCTTT
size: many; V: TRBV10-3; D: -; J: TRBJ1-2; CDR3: CAISDTGRSDNYGYTF; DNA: TGTGCCATCAGTGATACGGGCAGGTCGGACAACTATGGCTACACCTTC
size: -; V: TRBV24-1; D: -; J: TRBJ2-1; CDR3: CASSQGSILAVNNEQFF; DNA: TGTGCCAGCAGCCAAGGTTCGATACTAGCAGTTAACAATGAGCAGTTCTTC
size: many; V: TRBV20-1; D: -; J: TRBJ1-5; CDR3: CSAETGYSNQPQHF; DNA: TGCAGTGCAGAAACGGGTTATAGCAATCAGCCCCAGCATTTT
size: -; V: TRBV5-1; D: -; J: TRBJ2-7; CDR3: CASSLVGQAIF; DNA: TGCGCCAGCAGCTTGGTGGGACAAGCCATCTTC
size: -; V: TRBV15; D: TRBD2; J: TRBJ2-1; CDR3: CATRSPLKGYASGRAYNEQFF; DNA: TGTGCCACCAGATCCCCCCTCAAGGGTTATGCAAGCGGGAGGGCCTACAATGAGCAGTTCTTC
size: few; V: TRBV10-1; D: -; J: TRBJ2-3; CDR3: CASRNGGPDTQYF; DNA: TGCGCCAGCAGAAACGGGGGGCCAGATACGCAGTATTTT
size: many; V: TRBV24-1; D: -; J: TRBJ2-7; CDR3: CATSDKDGGSYEQYF; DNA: TGTGCCACCAGTGACAAGGACGGCGGCTCCTACGAGCAGTACTTC
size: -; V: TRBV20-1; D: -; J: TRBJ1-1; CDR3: CSANDLTTEAFF; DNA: TGCAGTGCTAATGACTTGACTACTGAAGCTTTCTTT
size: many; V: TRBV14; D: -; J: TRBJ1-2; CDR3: CASSQGLGGDGYTF; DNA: TGTGCCAGCAGCCAAGGTCTAGGGGGTGATGGCTACACCTTC
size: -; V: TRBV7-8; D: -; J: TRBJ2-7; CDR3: CASSPRDLGEQYF; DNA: TGTGCCAGCTCACCTCGGGACCTCGGCGAGCAGTACTTC
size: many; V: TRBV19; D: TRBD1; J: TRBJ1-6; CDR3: CASSPPGRGHSPLHF; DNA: TGTGCCAGTAGCCCTCCCGGCAGGGGGCACTCACCCCTCCACTTT
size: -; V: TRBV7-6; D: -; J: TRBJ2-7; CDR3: CASSLVVAGLGNEQYF; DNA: TGTGCCAGCAGCTTAGTGGTCGCGGGGCTCGGCAATGAGCAGTACTTC
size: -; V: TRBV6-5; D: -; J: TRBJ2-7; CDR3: CASWGGRKGVHEQYF; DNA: TGTGCCAGCTGGGGAGGACGGAAGGGGGTCCACGAGCAGTACTTC
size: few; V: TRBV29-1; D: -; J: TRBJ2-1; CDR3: CSVQGARLAALYNEQFF; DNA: TGCAGCGTTCAGGGGGCCAGGCTAGCGGCCTTATACAATGAGCAGTTCTTC
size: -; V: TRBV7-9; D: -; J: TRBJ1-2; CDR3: CASSGGTSHGYTF; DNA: TGTGCCAGCAGCGGGGGAACCTCTCATGGCTACACCTTC
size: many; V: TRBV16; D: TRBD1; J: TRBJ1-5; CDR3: CASSPRDRWSNQPQHF; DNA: TGTGCCAGCAGCCCTCGGGACAGATGGAGCAATCAGCCCCAGCATTTT
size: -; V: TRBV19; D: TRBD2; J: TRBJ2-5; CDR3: CAMQTSGIETQYF; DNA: TGTGCCATGCAGACTAGCGGGATAGAGACCCAGTACTTC
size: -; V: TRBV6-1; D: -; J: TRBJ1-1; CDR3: CASRQDRYTEAFF; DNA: TGTGCCAGCAGACAAGACAGATACACTGAAGCTTTCTTT
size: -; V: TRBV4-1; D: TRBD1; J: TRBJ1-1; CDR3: CASSQGRDRVDNTEAFF; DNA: TGCGCCAGCAGCCAAGGTCGGGACAGGGTTGATAACACTGAAGCTTTCTTT
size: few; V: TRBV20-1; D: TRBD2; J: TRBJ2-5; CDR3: CSAQPGGIQETQYF; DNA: TGCAGTGCACAACCGGGGGGGATCCAAGAGACCCAGTACTTC
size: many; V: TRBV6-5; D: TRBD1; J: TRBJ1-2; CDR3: CASSYRDSNGYTF; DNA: TGTGCCAGCAGTTATCGGGACAGCAATGGCTACACCTTC
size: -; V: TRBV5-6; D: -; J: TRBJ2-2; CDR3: CASSLGEFTGELFF; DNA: TGTGCCAGCAGCTTGGGAGAATTCACCGGGGAGCTGTTTTTT
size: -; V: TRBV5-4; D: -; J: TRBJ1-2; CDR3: CASSLAAGTDGYTF; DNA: TGTGCCAGCAGCTTGGCGGCAGGGACCGATGGCTACACCTTC
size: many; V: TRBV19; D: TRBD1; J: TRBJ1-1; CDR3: CASSILLRQGSEAFF; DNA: TGTGCCAGTAGTATCCTGCTCAGACAGGGCAGTGAAGCTTTCTTT
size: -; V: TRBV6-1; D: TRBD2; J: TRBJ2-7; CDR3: CASSVREAPTSYEQYF; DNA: TGTGCCAGCAGTGTCCGGGAGGCGCCTACCTCCTACGAGCAGTACTTC
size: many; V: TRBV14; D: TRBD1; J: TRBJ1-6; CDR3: CASSQAPGQGNSPLHF; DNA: TGTGCCAGCAGCCAGGCACCGGGACAGGGGAATTCACCCCTCCACTTT
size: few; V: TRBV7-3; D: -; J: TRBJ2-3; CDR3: CASSSGDTDTQYF; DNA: TGTGCCAGCAGCTCGGGGGACACAGATACGCAGTATTTT
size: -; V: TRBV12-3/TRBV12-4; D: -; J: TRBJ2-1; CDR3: CASRRREGFYEQFF; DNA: TGTGCCAGCAGACGCCGTGAGGGTTTCTATGAGCAGTTCTTC
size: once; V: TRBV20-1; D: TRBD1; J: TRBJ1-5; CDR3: CSASASSISGTGNQPQHF; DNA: TGCAGTGCTAGTGCCAGTAGTATCTCTGGGACAGGGAATCAGCCCCAGCATTTT
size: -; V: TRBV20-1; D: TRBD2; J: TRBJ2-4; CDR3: CSAGPGASGLENIQYF; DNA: TGCAGTGCTGGTCCGGGGGCTAGCGGGTTAGAAAACATTCAGTACTTC
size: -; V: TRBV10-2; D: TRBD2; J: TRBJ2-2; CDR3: CASSGLAGGTGELFF; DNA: TGCGCCAGCAGTGGTCTAGCGGGGGGAACCGGGGAGCTGTTTTTT
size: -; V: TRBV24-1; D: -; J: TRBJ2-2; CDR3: CASRNRDTGELFF; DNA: TGTGCCAGCAGGAACAGGGACACCGGGGAGCTGTTTTTT
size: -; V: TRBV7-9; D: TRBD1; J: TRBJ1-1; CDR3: CASSFGQGGYTEAFF; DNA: TGTGCCAGCAGCTTTGGACAGGGAGGGTACACTGAAGCTTTCTTT
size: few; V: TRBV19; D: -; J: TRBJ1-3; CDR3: CASSIGGNTIYF; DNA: TGTGCCAGTAGTATCGGAGGAAACACCATATATTTT
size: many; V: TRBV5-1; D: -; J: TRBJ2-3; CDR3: CASGGTVTDTQYF; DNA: TGCGCCAGCGGGGGGACAGTCACAGATACGCAGTATTTT
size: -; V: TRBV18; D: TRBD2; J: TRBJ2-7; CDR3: CASSPLGTSGYEQYF; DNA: TGTGCCAGCTCACCACTCGGGACTAGCGGCTACGAGCAGTACTTC
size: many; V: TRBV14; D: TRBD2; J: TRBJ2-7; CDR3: CASRLAGGPIYEQYF; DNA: TGTGCCAGCAGACTAGCGGGGGGCCCAATCTACGAGCAGTACTTC
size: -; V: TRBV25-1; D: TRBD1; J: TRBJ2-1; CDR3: CASSRGQGAGLPNEQFF; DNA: TGTGCCAGCAGTAGGGGACAGGGGGCGGGTTTACCAAATGAGCAGTTCTTC
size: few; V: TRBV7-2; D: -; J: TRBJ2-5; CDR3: CASSLDHFGFSETQYF; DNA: TGTGCCAGCAGCCTGGATCATTTCGGGTTCTCGGAGACCCAGTACTTC
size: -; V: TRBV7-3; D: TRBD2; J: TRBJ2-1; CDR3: CASSPSGTREGEQFF; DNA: TGTGCCAGCAGCCCCTCCGGGACCAGGGAGGGTGAGCAGTTCTTC
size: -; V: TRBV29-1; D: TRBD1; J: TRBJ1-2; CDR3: CSVVGQGAKGYTF; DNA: TGCAGCGTTGTGGGACAGGGGGCGAAGGGCTACACCTTC
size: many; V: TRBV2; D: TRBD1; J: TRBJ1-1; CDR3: CASTEGDRGTNTEAFF; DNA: TGTGCCAGCACCGAGGGGGACAGGGGGACAAACACTGAAGCTTTCTTT
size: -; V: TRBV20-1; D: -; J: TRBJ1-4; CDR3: CSARRQRNEKLFF; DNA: TGCAGTGCTAGGCGACAGCGTAATGAAAAACTGTTTTTT
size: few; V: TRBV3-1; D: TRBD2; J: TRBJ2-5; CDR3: CASTRAKGLAGRETQYF; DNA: TGTGCCAGCACCCGAGCCAAGGGACTAGCGGGCAGAGAGACCCAGTACTTC